This T cell receptor (beta chain) was sequenced during a study of cytomegalovirus exposure and HLA in healthy donors (dated by TCRdb to 2016 to 2017). With respect to the entire study: The roughly 650 repertoires of the first cohort and the 120 validation repertoires were produced on the same platform, according to a later analysis. The study was designed to test whether signatures of past pathogen exposure could be identified by cataloging public T cell receptors. The study combined high-throughput TCR immunosequencing, statistical association of individual TCRs with disease status, and machine learning to predict cytomegalovirus infection status. Besides the first cohort of roughly 660 subjects, a separate validation cohort made up of over 100 different subjects was used.

The donors belonged to the validation cohort of under 150 subjects, which was separate from the 666-subject first cohort. On this clone: What antigen it recognizes has not been identified. Per-base qualities were not stored, and no clone one base away is much larger.

The junction shows trimming of 3 bases on V and 3 bases on J, plus 12 bases between the germline ends. CDR1 and CDR2 (GTSNPN, SVGIG) derive from the germline V gene (reference sequence). Measured from the cysteine to the phenylalanine, the CDR3 is 14 residues long. Here the CDR3 DNA is all that survives: 42 bases in frame from base 1. What the authors observed across the whole study: The validation cohort had no HLA typing available for a later analysis, so co-occurrence within that cohort was assessed over all 130 or so repertoires. Most TCR sequences were observed very rarely across donors, whereas some public TCRs were present in many individuals. In a later analysis, TCRs clustered in the first cohort were found to also tend to co-occur in the roughly 120 validation repertoires, with about 93% of cluster scores above 0. The study gave a list of 150 to 200 TCR beta chains associated with cytomegalovirus. According to the authors, the approach could potentially be generalized to other disease states and immunological phenotypes. In vitro tests confirmed that a few of the cytomegalovirus-associated TCR beta chains recognize cytomegalovirus antigens. Cytomegalovirus status was reported to be diagnosed by the classifier with high specificity and sensitivity in both the original and validation cohorts.

The library was obtained by the immunoSEQ multiplex PCR assay. Concerning the study's data processing: A statistical classification framework was built to diagnose cytomegalovirus status from the catalog of TCR beta chain sequences. TCRdb provides this immuneACCESS table in a form limited to in-frame rearrangements. Some clones are lacking; in checked studies, under half of them reflect an unresolved V gene, and why the rest are absent is not known. That table furnishes V, J and clone size, whereas the DNA furnished D and trimming. This sample comprises some 66,000 clones, approximately 96% of them detected only once. In total, the top ten clones hold about 1.5% of the sample.

The source of this sequence is a woman between 18 and 29 years old in good health and CMV-seropositive. Rearrangement joined TRBV30 to TRBJ1-3; a confident D gene designation cannot be given. Sequenced input: PBMCs. DNA sequence: TGTGCCTGGAGAAGCAGAGGGTTTGGAAACACCATATATTTT. The encoded protein is CAWRSRGFGNTIYF. The CDR3 plus the reference TRBV30 and TRBJ1-3 genes for the other parts give the full variable domain: SQTIHQWPATLVQPVGSPLSLECTVEGTSNPNLYWYRQAAGRGLQLLFYSVGIGQISSEVPQNLSASRPQDRQFILSSKKLLLSDSGFYLCAWRSRGFGNTIYFGEGSWLTVV.